The 17 T cell receptor beta chains listed next were all sequenced from one sample in a study of PD-L1 blockade in urothelial cancer. The time point was: peripheral blood 6 weeks after treatment start. Repertoires were generated with immunoSEQ multiplex PCR, while TCRdb's copy carries only in-frame clones and drops some. Here the sample spans approximately 91,000 clones, 75% to 90% being singletons. The sample consisted of PBMCs, taken around atezolizumab (anti-PD-L1) treatment. These receptors came from a man aged 65 to 85 with urothelial cancer.

V is TRBV6-5 and J is TRBJ2-7, with D unclear. The CDR3 is made up of 14 amino acids. Looked up from germline, CDR1 is MNHEY and CDR2 is SVGAGI. Trimming removed 0 bases at V and 2 bases at J, with 8 bases between. CDR3 nucleotides: TGTGCCAGCAGTTACTCGGCAGGCCCCTACGAGCAGTACTTC. It encodes CASSYSAGPYEQYF.

This clone was seen a few times. The V gene is TRBV7-2, the J gene TRBJ2-7; no clear D. Per the germline V gene, CDR1 is SGHTA and CDR2 is FQGNSA. V was trimmed by 5 bases and J by 0 bases, leaving 5 bases between them. The CDR3 runs to 12 residues. The CDR3 DNA reads TGTGCCAGCAGCCGGGTCTCCTACGAGCAGTACTTC. Amino acids: CASSRVSYEQYF.

The V call is TRBV5-4, the J call TRBJ2-7, with a weak D call TRBD2 (6 bases). V lost 0 bases to trimming and J lost 2 bases, with 12 bases between them. The germline V gene encodes CDR1 SGHNT and CDR2 YYREEE (reference sequence). This CDR3 is built from 15 residues. This chain's CDR3 is CASSLGGDLAYEQYF. The CDR3 DNA sequence: TGTGCCAGCAGCTTGGGAGGGGACTTGGCCTACGAGCAGTACTTC.

This chain links TRBV10-3 with TRBJ1-4; possibly TRBD1 for D (5 bases). Germline V CDR1 and CDR2: ENHRY, SYGVKD. This CDR3 is built from 13 residues. Trimming shortened V by 4 bases and J by 8 bases, and 11 bases separated the two germline ends. The CDR3 loop reads CAISGGVGEKLFF. CDR3 sequence (DNA): TGTGCCATCAGTGGGGGGGTAGGAGAAAAACTGTTTTTT.

V usage is TRBV19 and J usage is TRBJ1-2, with a possible D match to TRBD1 (6 bases). The CDR3 loop spans 16 amino acids. Deletions cut 3 bases from V and 2 bases from J, with 16 bases between. Germline V gives CDR1 LNHDA, CDR2 SQIVND (reference sequence). The CDR3 region has the DNA TGTGCCAGTAGTATTAGTCAGGACAGCGAAAACTATGGCTACACCTTC. It yields the protein CASSISQDSENYGYTF.

This sequence joins TRBV6-1 and TRBJ2-7, with D possibly matching TRBD2 (5 bases). Trimming pared 2 bases from V and 2 bases from J, leaving 7 bases between. The CDR3 loop spans 13 amino acids. In germline, CDR1 is MNHNS, CDR2 SASEGT. The CDR3 DNA reads TGTGCCAGCAGTGAAAGGGAGCCCTACGAGCAGTACTTC. Translation: CASSEREPYEQYF.

V usage is TRBV19 and J usage is TRBJ2-3; TRBD1 matches 10 bases. The CDR3 extends over 15 amino acids. The V segment lost 7 bases and the J segment 5 bases; nucleotides outside the gene matches: 9. The germline V gene has CDR1 LNHDA and CDR2 SQIVND (reference sequence). The CDR3 sequence is CASTTTGGAGDTQYF. CDR3 DNA sequence: TGTGCCAGTACCACGACAGGGGGCGCAGGAGATACGCAGTATTTT.

The V call is TRBV19, the J call TRBJ1-1; 10 positions match TRBD1. The CDR3 length is 17 residues. The ends lost 1 base at V and 0 bases at J; junction bases unmatched: 5. Germline lookup yields CDR1 LNHDA and CDR2 SQIVND (reference sequence). For the CDR3, the DNA is TGTGCCAGTAGTATAGGGGACAGGGGAGGCATGAACACTGAAGCTTTCTTT. This codes for CASSIGDRGGMNTEAFF.

The CDR3 spells CASSESFWTGENSPLHF. CDR3 bases: TGTGCCAGCAGTGAATCATTCTGGACAGGGGAAAATTCACCCCTCCACTTT. The V and J genes are TRBV6-1 and TRBJ1-6, with 9 positions matching TRBD1. Germline V gene data show CDR1 as MNHNS and CDR2 as SASEGT. This CDR3 has 17 amino acids. Unmatched junction bases numbered 9, after V lost 2 bases and J lost 7 bases.

The chain is built from TRBV29-1 and TRBJ2-3; 10 bases fit TRBD1. J was trimmed by 6 bases and V by 2 bases; bases with no gene match: 5. The CDR3 runs 14 residues. The V gene's germline CDR1 is SQVTM and CDR2 ANQGSEA. The CDR3 region has the DNA TGCAGCGTTGAACCCGGGACAGGGGAGGATACGCAGTATTTT. Translated: CSVEPGTGEDTQYF.

CDR3 in DNA: TGTGCCAGCAGCAACTCCGGGGATAATTCACCCCTCCACTTT. Protein product: CASSNSGDNSPLHF. V gene TRBV7-2 combines with J gene TRBJ1-6; D is undetermined. V gave up 5 bases and J gave up 5 bases, with 10 bases separating them. CDR1 and CDR2 (germline): SGHTA, FQGNSA. This CDR3 has 14 residues.

The chain recombines TRBV14 with TRBJ2-5; possible D gene TRBD1, 5 bases. This CDR3 comprises 15 residues. CDR1 SGHDN and CDR2 FVKESK come from the germline V gene. Trimming stripped 0 bases from V and 2 bases from J, with 10 bases between. The CDR3 loop is CASSQDRAGQETQYF. The CDR3 DNA follows: TGTGCCAGCAGCCAAGATCGGGCAGGGCAAGAGACCCAGTACTTC. Supplemented by reference TRBV14 and TRBJ2-5, the full variable domain reads EAGVTQFPSHSVIEKGQTVTLRCDPISGHDNLYWYRRVMGKEIKFLLHFVKESKQDESGMPNNRFLAERTGGTYSTLKVQPAELEDSGVYFCASSQDRAGQETQYFGPGTRLLVL.

This sequence joins TRBV27 and TRBJ1-2; D is perhaps TRBD1 (6 bases). V shed 0 bases and J shed 7 bases, with 15 bases lying between them. The CDR3 is 15 amino acids. The V gene's germline CDR1 is MNHEY and CDR2 SMNVEV (reference sequence). The CDR3 loop reads CASSLSGGRAGGYTF. CDR3 in DNA: TGTGCCAGCAGTTTATCTGGGGGCCGCGCGGGTGGCTACACCTTC.

In its sample, this clone was seen a few times. The V and J genes are TRBV2 and TRBJ2-7; D is perhaps TRBD1 (5 bases). The V gene lost 7 bases and the J gene lost 0 bases, with 10 bases spanning the gap. The CDR3 has 13 residues. Germline CDR1 reads SNHLY; CDR2 reads FYNNEI. This chain's CDR3 is CASIQDSSYEQYF. CDR3 nucleotide sequence: TGTGCCAGCATTCAAGACAGCTCCTACGAGCAGTACTTC.

This chain joins TRBV9 and TRBJ1-2; D unresolved. Germline loops: CDR1 SGDLS, CDR2 YYNGEE. V gave up 1 base and J gave up 3 bases, with 19 bases separating them. CDR3 size: 17 residues. The CDR3 DNA reads as TGTGCCAGCAGCGTAACCCCCCGTGTCGGTTTAGACTATGGCTACACCTTC. Translated, it gives CASSVTPRVGLDYGYTF.

The gene calls are TRBV19 and TRBJ1-1, with 7 bases that match TRBD1. Germline V gene data show CDR1 as LNHDA and CDR2 as SQIVND (reference sequence). The V and J ends lost 6 bases and 2 bases, in that order; junction bases with no gene match: 9. The CDR3 spans 15 residues. As DNA, the CDR3 is TGTGCCAGTAGATACTCGACAGGGAGCAACACTGAAGCTTTCTTT. Translation: CASRYSTGSNTEAFF.

The chain couples TRBV9 to TRBJ2-1, with 14 bases matching TRBD2. V shed 3 bases, J shed 7 bases, and the junction held 3 bases outside the gene matches. This CDR3 region has 15 residues. The germline V gene encodes CDR1 SGDLS and CDR2 YYNGEE. This CDR3 reads CASSARTSGGNEQFF. As DNA, the CDR3 is TGTGCCAGCAGCGCCAGGACTAGCGGGGGGAATGAGCAGTTCTTC.